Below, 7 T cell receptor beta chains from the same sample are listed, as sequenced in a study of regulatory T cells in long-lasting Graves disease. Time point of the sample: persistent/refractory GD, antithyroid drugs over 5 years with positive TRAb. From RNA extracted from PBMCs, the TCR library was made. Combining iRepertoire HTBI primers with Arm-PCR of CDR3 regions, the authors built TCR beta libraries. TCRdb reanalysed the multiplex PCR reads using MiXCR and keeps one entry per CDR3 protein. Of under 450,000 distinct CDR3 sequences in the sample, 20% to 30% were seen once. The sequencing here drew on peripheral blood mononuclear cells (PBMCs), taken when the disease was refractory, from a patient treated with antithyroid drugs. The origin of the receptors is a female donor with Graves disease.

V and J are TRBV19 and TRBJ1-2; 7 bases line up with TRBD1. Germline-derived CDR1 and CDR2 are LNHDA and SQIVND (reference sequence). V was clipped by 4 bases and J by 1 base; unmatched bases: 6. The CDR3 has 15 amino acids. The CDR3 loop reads CASSTEGALNYGYTF. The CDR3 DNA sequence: TGTGCCAGTAGTACCGAGGGGGCCCTTAACTATGGCTACACCTTC.

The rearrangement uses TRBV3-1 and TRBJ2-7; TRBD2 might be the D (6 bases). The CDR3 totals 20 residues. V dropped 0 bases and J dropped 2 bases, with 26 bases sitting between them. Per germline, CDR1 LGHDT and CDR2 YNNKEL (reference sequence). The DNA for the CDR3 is TGTGCCAGCAGCCAAGATAGCCCCCTCGCAGCGGGCAATCAGACCTACGAGCAGTACTTC. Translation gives CASSQDSPLAAGNQTYEQYF.

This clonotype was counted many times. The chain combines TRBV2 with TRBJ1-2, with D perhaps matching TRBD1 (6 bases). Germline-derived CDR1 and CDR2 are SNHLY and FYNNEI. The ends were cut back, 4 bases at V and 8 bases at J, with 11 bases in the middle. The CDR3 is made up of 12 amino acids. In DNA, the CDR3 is TGTGCCAGCAGTGGGGACACTAAGGGCTACACCTTC. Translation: CASSGDTKGYTF.

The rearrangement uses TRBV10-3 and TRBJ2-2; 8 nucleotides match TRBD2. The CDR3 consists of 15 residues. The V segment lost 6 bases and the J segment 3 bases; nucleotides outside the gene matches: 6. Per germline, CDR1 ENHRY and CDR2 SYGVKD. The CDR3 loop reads CAISGGGSYTGELFF. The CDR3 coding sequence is TGTGCCATCAGCGGGGGGGGCAGCTACACCGGGGAGCTGTTTTTT.

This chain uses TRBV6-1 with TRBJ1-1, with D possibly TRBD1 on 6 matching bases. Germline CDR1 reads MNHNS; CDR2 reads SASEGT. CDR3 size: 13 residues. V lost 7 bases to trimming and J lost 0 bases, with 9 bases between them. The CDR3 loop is CASTKGVNTEAFF. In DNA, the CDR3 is TGTGCCAGCACGAAGGGGGTGAACACTGAAGCTTTCTTT.

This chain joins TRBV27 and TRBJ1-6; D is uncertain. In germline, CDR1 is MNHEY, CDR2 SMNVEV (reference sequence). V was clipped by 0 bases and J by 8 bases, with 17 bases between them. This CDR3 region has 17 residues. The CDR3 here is CASSLSILGRNYSPLHF. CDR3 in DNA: TGTGCCAGCAGTTTATCGATCTTAGGGAGAAACTATTCACCCCTCCACTTT.

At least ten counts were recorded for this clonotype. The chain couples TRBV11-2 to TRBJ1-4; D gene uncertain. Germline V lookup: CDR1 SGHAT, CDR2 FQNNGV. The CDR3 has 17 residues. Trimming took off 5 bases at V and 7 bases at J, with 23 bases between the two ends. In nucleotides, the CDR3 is TGTGCCAGCAGCGCTCGGTCTGTAGCGGGCTACGCTGAAAAACTGTTTTTT. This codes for CASSARSVAGYAEKLFF.